These 2 T cell receptor beta chains came from one sample sequenced in a study of CD8 T cells in Susac syndrome. Reverse transcription of roughly 0.5 to 1 ug RNA was performed with random hexamers. MiXCR was run by TCRdb on the immunoSEQ multiplex PCR reads, yielding one entry per CDR3 protein. The data show 80,000 or so distinct CDR3 sequences, with 93% seen just once and approximately 0.52% held by the top ten. The specimen was CD4+ T cells from PBMCs. These receptors were collected from a human donor with Susac syndrome.

In its sample, this clonotype was seen once. V usage is TRBV11-1 and J usage is TRBJ2-2; TRBD2 aligns across 8 bases. V lost 5 bases and J lost 6; bases outside the gene matches: 8. CDR3 length: 15 residues. Germline V gene data show CDR1 as SGHAT and CDR2 as FQDESV (reference sequence). The CDR3 DNA sequence: TGTGCCAGCAGCCGAAACCGGGGGGGTCCCGGGGAGCTGTTTTTT. It yields the protein CASSRNRGGPGELFF.

The V and J genes are TRBV20-1 and TRBJ2-5; 10 positions agree with TRBD1. The germline gives CDR1 DFQATT, CDR2 SNEGSKA (reference sequence). This CDR3 contains 15 residues. The ends lost 4 bases at V and 7 bases at J; junction bases unmatched: 12. The CDR3 DNA is TGCAGTGCTAACCCTCTAGAAGGGGACAGGGGGACCCAGTACTTC. Its protein product is CSANPLEGDRGTQYF.